This T cell receptor beta chain was recovered during a study of OX40 agonist ivuxolimab in advanced cancers. On the study more broadly: The drug used for patients, ivuxolimab, was an agonistic anti-OX40 (CD134) antibody. Head and neck, renal cell, melanoma or hepatocellular carcinoma were the cancers that dose-escalation patients had. Prior checkpoint blockade (anti-PD-1, anti-PD-L1 or anti-CTLA-4) was permitted; over 30% had it.

This clone showed up just a few times. The antigen is not known. Profiled with immunoSEQ multiplex PCR; TCRdb holds only in-frame clones, not every one. Of approximately 76,000 clones in the sample, 85% to 90% were seen once. The CDR3 runs 14 residues. Trimming pared 7 bases from V and 0 bases from J, leaving 9 bases between. Germline V CDR1 and CDR2: ENHRY, SYGVKD. Study results and limitations: The work left the antigen specificity of expanded peripheral T cells undetermined.

This material consisted of CD4+ or CD8+ T cells sorted from blood, taken in a trial of the OX40 agonist ivuxolimab. The chain links TRBV10-3 to TRBJ2-2; a weak D match, TRBD2 (5 bases). The TCR was taken from an adult with an advanced solid tumor such as melanoma, head and neck, liver or kidney cancer. Written as DNA, the CDR3 is TGTGCCATCACTCGGCGGGCGAACACCGGGGAGCTGTTTTTT. As protein: CAITRRANTGELFF.